The clone carrying this T cell receptor (beta chain) appeared once. In germline, CDR1 is MNHEY, CDR2 SVGAGI. With 0 bases removed from V and 6 bases from J, the gap between germline ends came to 11 bases. This CDR3 region has 14 residues. This entry is derived from a study of T-cell reconstitution after alpha-beta-depleted transplantation in children. Molecular barcoding with unique molecular identifiers was used for the TCRbeta library. One entry per CDR3 protein, called by TCRdb with MiXCR from the PCR reads. The sample lists 350,000 to 400,000 distinct CDR3 sequences; less than 15% were seen once. This clonotype originated in a human donor who donated a stem cell graft to a child with Fanconi anemia. The chain is built from TRBV6-5 and TRBJ1-1, with TRBD1 as a possible D gene (6 bases). This specimen consisted of PBMCs, obtained from the stem cell graft. The CDR3 sequence: CASSYSIQGSEAFF. The DNA of the CDR3 is TGTGCCAGCAGTTACTCTATTCAGGGGTCTGAAGCTTTCTTT.